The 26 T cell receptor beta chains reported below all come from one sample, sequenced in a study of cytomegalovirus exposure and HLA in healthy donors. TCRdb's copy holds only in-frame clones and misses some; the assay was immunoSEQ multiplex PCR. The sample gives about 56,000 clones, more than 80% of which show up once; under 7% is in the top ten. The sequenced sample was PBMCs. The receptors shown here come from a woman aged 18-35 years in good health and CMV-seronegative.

CDR3 sequence: CASSLGYGTDLGYTF. The CDR3 bases are TGTGCCAGCAGCTTAGGATATGGGACAGACCTTGGCTACACCTTC. This chain uses TRBV7-9 with TRBJ1-2; TRBD1 matches at 7 bases. The CDR3 contains 15 residues. In germline, CDR1 is SEHNR, CDR2 FQNEAQ (reference sequence). With 1 base clipped from V and 7 bases from J, the junction kept 9 bases outside the gene matches.

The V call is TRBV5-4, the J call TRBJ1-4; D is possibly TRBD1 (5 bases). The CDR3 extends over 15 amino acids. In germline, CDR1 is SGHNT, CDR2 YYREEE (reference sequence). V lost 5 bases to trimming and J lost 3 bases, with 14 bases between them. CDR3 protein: CASSQAWGPNEKLFF. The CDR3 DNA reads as TGTGCCAGCAGTCAAGCGTGGGGCCCTAATGAAAAACTGTTTTTT.

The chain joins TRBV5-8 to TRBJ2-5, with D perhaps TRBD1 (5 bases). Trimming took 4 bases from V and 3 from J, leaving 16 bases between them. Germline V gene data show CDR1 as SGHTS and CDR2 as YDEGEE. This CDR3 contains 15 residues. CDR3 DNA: TGTGCCAGCAGCAAAGGCGACCCCAGGGAAGAGACCCAGTACTTC. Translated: CASSKGDPREETQYF. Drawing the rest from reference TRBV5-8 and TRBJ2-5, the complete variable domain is EAGVTQSPTHLIKTRGQQATLRCSPISGHTSVYWYQQALGLGLQFLLWYDEGEERNRGNFPPRFSGRQFPNYSSELNVNALELEDSALYLCASSKGDPREETQYFGPGTRLLVL.

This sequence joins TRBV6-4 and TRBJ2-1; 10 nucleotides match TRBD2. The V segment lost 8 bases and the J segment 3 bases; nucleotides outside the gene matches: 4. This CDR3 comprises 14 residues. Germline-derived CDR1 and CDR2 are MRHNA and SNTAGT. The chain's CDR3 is CASATSGDYNEQFF. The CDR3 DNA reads TGTGCCAGCGCCACTAGCGGGGACTACAATGAGCAGTTCTTC.

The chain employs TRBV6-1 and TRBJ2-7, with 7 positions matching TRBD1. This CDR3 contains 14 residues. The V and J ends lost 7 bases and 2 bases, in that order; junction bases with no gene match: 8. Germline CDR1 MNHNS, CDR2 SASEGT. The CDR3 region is CASIGGHLPYEQYV. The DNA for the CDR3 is TGTGCCAGCATAGGGGGCCACCTTCCCTACGAGCAGTACGTC.

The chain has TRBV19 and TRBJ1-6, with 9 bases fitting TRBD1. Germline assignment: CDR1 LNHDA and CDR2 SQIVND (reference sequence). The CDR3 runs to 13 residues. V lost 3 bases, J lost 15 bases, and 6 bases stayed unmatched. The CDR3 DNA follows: TGTGCCAGTAGTATCCCGACAGGGGGATACCTCCACTTT. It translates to CASSIPTGGYLHF. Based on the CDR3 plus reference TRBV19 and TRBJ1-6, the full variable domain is DGGITQSPKYLFRKEGQNVTLSCEQNLNHDAMYWYRQDPGQGLRLIYYSQIVNDFQKGDIAEGYSVSREKKESFPLTVTSAQKNPTAFYLCASSIPTGGYLHFGNGTRLTVT.

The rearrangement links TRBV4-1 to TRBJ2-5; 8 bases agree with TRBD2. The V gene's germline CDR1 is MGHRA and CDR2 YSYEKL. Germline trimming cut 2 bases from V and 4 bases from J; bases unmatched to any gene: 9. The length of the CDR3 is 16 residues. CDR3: CASSQSPGLALETQYF. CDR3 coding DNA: TGCGCCAGCAGCCAATCCCCAGGACTAGCCCTAGAGACCCAGTACTTC.

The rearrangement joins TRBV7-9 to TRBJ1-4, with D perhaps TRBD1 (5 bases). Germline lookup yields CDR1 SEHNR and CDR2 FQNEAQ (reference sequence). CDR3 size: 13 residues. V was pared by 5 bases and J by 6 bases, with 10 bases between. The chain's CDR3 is CASSMGGYEKLFF. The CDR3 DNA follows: TGTGCCAGCAGCATGGGGGGATATGAAAAACTGTTTTTT.

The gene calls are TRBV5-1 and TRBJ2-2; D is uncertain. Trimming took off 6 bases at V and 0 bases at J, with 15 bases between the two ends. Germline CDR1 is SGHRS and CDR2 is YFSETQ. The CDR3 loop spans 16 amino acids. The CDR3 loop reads CASTSVITTNTGELFF. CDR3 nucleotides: TGCGCCAGCACATCAGTGATAACCACGAACACCGGGGAGCTGTTTTTT.

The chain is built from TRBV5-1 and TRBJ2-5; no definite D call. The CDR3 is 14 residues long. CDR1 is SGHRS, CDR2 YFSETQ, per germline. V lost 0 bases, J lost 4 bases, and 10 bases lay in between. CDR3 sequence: CASSLVESGETQYF. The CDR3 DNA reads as TGCGCCAGCAGCTTGGTAGAATCAGGAGAGACCCAGTACTTC.

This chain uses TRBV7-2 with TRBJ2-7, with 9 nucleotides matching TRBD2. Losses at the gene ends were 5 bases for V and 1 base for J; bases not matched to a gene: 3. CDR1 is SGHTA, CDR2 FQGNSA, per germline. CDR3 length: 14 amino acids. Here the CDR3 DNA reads TGTGCCAGCAGCCATAGCGGGAGATCCTACGAGCAGTACGTC. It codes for CASSHSGRSYEQYV.

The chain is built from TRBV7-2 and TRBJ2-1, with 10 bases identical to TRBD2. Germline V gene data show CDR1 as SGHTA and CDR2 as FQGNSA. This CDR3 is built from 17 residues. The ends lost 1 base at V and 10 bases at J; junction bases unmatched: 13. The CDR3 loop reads CASSLGEIAGGQGEQFF. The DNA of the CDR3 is TGTGCCAGCAGCTTAGGGGAGATAGCGGGAGGCCAGGGGGAGCAGTTCTTC.

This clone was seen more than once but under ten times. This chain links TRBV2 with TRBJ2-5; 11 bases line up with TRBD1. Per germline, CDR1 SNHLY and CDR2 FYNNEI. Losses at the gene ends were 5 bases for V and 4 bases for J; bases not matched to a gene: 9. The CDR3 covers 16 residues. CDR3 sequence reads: CASSNNPGQGGETQYF. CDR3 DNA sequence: TGTGCCAGCAGTAACAACCCGGGACAGGGGGGAGAGACCCAGTACTTC. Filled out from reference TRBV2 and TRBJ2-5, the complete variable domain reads EPEVTQTPSHQVTQMGQEVILRCVPISNHLYFYWYRQILGQKVEFLVSFYNNEISEKSEIFDDQFSVERPDGSNFTLKIRSTKLEDSAMYFCASSNNPGQGGETQYFGPGTRLLVL.

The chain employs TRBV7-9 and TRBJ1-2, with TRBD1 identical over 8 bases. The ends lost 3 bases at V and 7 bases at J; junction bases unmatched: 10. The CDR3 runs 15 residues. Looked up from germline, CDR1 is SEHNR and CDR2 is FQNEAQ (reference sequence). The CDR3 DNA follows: TGTGCCAGCAGCTTGGGACAGGATATGTTGCGTGGCTACACCTTC. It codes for CASSLGQDMLRGYTF.

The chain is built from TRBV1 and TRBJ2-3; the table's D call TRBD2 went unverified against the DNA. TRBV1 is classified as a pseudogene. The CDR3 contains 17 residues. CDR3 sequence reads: CTSSQEGRRASTDTQYF. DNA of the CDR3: TGCACCAGCAGCCAAGAGGGGCGGAGGGCGAGCACAGATACGCAGTATTTT.

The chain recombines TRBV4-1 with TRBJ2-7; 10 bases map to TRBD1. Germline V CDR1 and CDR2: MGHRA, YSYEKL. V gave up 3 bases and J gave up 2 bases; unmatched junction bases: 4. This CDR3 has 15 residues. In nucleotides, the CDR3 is TGCGCCAGCAGCCACCGGACAGGGGGAGCCTACGAGCAGTACTTC. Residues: CASSHRTGGAYEQYF.

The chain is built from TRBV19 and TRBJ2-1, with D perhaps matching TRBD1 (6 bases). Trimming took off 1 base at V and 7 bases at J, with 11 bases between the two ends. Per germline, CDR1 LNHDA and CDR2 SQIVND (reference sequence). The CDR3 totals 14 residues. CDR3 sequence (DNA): TGTGCCAGTAGTATAGCCCGAACAGGGAATGAGCAGTTCTTC. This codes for CASSIARTGNEQFF.

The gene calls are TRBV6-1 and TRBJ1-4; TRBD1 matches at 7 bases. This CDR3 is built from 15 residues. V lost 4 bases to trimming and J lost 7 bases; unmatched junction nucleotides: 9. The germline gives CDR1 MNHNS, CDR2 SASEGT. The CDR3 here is CASSGMTGLREKLFF. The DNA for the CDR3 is TGTGCCAGCAGTGGTATGACAGGGCTGCGTGAAAAACTGTTTTTT.

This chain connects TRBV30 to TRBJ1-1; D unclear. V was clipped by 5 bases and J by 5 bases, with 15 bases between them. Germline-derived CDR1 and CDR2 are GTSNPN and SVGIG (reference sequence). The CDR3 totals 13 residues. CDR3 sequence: CAWGDGRWTEAFF. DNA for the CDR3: TGTGCCTGGGGAGACGGGAGATGGACTGAAGCTTTCTTT. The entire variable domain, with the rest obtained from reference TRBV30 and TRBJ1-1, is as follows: SQTIHQWPATLVQPVGSPLSLECTVEGTSNPNLYWYRQAAGRGLQLLFYSVGIGQISSEVPQNLSASRPQDRQFILSSKKLLLSDSGFYLCAWGDGRWTEAFFGQGTRLTVV.

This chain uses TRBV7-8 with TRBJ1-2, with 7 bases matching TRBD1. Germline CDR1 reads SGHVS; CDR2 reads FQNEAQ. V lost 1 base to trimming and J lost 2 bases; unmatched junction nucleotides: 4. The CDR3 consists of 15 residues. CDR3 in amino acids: CASSLGQGGNYGYTF. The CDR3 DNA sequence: TGTGCCAGCAGCTTAGGACAGGGAGGCAACTATGGCTACACCTTC.

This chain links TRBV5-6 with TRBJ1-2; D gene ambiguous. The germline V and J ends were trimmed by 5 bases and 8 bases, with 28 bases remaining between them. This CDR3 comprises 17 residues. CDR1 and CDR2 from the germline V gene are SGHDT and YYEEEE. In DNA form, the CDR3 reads TGTGCCAGCAGAGGAGGTTCGACCGGTATCCGAAGGGAAGGCTACACCTTC. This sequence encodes CASRGGSTGIRREGYTF.

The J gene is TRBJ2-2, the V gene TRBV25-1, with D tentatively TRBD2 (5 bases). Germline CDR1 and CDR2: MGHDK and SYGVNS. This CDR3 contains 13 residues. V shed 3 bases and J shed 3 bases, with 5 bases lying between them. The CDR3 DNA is TGTGCCAGCAGTGAGCGGGACACCGGGGAGCTGTTTTTT. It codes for CASSERDTGELFF.

The CDR3 sequence is CASKVRGELNTEAFF. CDR3 in DNA: TGTGCCAGCAAGGTTCGCGGGGAGTTGAACACTGAAGCTTTCTTT. This sequence joins TRBV6-1 and TRBJ1-1; D remains unclear. V was clipped by 7 bases and J by 0 bases, with 15 bases between them. In germline, CDR1 is MNHNS, CDR2 SASEGT. The CDR3 runs to 15 residues.

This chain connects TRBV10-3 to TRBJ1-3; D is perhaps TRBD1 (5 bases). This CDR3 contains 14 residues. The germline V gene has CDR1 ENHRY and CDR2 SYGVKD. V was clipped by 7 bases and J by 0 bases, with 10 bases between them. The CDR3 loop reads CAITSDTSGNTIYF. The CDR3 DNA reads TGTGCCATCACATCGGACACCTCTGGAAACACCATATATTTT.

CDR3 DNA: TGTGCCAGTGGAGCTTATCTGAACACTGAAGCTTTCTTT. Amino acid sequence: CASGAYLNTEAFF. V gene TRBV19 combines with J gene TRBJ1-1; D is unresolved. Germline loops: CDR1 LNHDA, CDR2 SQIVND (reference sequence). The CDR3 covers 13 residues. Trimming left V 8 bases short and J 0 bases short, with 10 bases between.

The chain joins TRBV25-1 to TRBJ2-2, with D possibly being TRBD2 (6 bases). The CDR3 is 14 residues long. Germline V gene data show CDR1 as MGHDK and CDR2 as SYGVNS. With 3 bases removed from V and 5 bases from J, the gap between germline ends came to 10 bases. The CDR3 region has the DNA TGTGCCAGCAGTGATTCGGGGGAGACCGGGGAGCTGTTTTTT. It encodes CASSDSGETGELFF. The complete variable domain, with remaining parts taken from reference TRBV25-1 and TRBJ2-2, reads EADIYQTPRYLVIGTGKKITLECSQTMGHDKMYWYQQDPGMELHLIHYSYGVNSTEKGDLSSESTVSRIRTEHFPLTLESARPSHTSQYLCASSDSGETGELFFGEGSRLTVL.